Described below is a single TCR beta chain sequence and its context. Germline-derived CDR1 and CDR2 are SGDLS and YYNGEE. With 4 bases clipped from V and 0 bases from J, the junction kept 9 bases outside the gene matches. This CDR3 spans 16 amino acids. The data stem from a study of blood T cell repertoires in COVID-19. Overall study: COVID-19 samples from acute and convalescent phases originated in the United States, Italy and Spain. PBMCs, B-cell-depleted T cells, or T cells were the source of the cDNA or gDNA that made up the material.

In the authors' methods: Amplifying reference gene primers gave estimates of nucleated cell counts. Assay used: immunoSEQ multiplex PCR; TCRdb lists only in-frame clones, some missing. V and J calls and clone size are as listed in that table; D and trimming were resolved from the DNA. Of about 23,000 clones in the sample, 90% to 95% were seen once. This receptor was identified in a human donor in a cohort sampled during active COVID-19. This sequence joins TRBV9 and TRBJ2-7; TRBD2 matches 8 bases. Source material: peripheral blood. CDR3 DNA: TGTGCCAGCAGCCCCCAACTAGCGGTTCCCTCCTACGAGCAGTACTTC. It is translated as CASSPQLAVPSYEQYF.